This T cell receptor beta chain was sequenced during a study of naive and memory T cell subsets. Germline values: CDR1 MNHEY, CDR2 SVGEGT. There are 16 residues in the CDR3. The ends lost 1 base at V and 7 bases at J; junction bases unmatched: 7. Details on this clonotype: As yet, its antigen is unknown.

Alpha and beta libraries were amplified separately from the second PCR onward. Both TRBC1 and TRBC2 were covered by a beta constant-region primer of two equimolar oligonucleotides. Four rounds of PCR amplified the ligated cDNA using nested alpha and beta constant-region primers plus SP2. Ligation attached a single-stranded oligonucleotide with a 12-nucleotide UMI and the SP2 primer to the cDNA 3' end. TCRdb processed the UMI-ligation and nested PCR reads anew with MiXCR; each CDR3 protein has one entry. The sample records roughly 140,000 distinct CDR3 sequences, under 25% being singletons. Overall study results and limits: Clonotypes are single alpha or beta chains, not paired receptors. A few larger clonotypes appeared in naive repertoires, especially CD8, possibly memory cells re-expressing CD45RA. Gini index rose across naive, CM, EM and EMRA in CD4 and CD8.

The receptor was derived from a human donor in good health. V and J are TRBV6-2 or TRBV6-3 and TRBJ2-1; 10 bases align to TRBD2. The sample was naive CD8+ T cells from blood. The CDR3 region has the DNA TGTGCCAGCAGTTACTATTCTAGCGGGAGCACGAATGAGCAGTTCTTC. This encodes CASSYYSSGSTNEQFF.